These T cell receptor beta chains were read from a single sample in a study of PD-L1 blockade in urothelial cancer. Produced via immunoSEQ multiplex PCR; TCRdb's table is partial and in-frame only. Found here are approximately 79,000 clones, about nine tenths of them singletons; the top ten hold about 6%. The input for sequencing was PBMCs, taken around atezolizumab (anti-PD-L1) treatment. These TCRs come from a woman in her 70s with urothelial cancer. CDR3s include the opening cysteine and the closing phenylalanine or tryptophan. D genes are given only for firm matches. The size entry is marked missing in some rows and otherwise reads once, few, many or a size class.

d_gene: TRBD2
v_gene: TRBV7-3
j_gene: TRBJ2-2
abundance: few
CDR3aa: CASSLSPAGTNTGELFF
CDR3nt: TGTGCCAGCAGCTTAAGTCCAGCGGGAACGAACACCGGGGAGCTGTTTTTT

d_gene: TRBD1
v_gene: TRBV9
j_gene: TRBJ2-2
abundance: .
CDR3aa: CASSAQGARTGELFF
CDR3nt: TGTGCCAGCAGCGCCCAGGGGGCGCGGACCGGGGAGCTGTTTTTT

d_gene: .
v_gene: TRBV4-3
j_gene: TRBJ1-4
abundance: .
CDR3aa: CASSQDRGREKLFF
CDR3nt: TGCGCCAGCAGCCAAGATCGGGGTCGGGAAAAACTGTTTTTT

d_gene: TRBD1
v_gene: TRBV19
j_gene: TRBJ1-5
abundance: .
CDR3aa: CASSVGDRAFGQPQHF
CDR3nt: TGTGCCAGTAGTGTCGGGGACAGGGCGTTCGGTCAGCCCCAGCATTTT

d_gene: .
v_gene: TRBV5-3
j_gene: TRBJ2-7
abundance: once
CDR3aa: CARSLVGTGNPHSLKGNF
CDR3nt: .

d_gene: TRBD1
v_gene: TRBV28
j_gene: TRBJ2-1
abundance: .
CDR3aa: CASSLPTGDEQFF
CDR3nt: TGTGCCAGCAGTTTACCTACAGGGGACGAGCAGTTCTTC

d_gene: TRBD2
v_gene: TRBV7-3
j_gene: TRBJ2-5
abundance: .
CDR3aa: CASRGLRLETQYF
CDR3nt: TGTGCCAGCAGGGGACTAAGGTTGGAGACCCAGTACTTC

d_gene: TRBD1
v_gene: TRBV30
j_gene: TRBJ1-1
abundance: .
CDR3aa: CAWTGGFNTEAFF
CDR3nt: TGTGCCTGGACAGGGGGCTTTAACACTGAAGCTTTCTTT

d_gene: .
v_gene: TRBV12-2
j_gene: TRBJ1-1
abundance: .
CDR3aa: CASRSGGRDTEAFF
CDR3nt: TGTGCAAGTCGCTCAGGGGGCCGGGACACTGAAGCTTTCTTT

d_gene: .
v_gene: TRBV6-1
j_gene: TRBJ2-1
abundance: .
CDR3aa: CASSLPSSANNEQFF
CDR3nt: TGTGCCAGCAGTTTACCCTCTAGCGCCAACAATGAGCAGTTCTTC

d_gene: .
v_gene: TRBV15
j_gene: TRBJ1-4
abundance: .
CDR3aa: CATSRDLQGSNEKLFF
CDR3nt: TGTGCCACCAGCAGAGATCTACAGGGATCTAATGAAAAACTGTTTTTT

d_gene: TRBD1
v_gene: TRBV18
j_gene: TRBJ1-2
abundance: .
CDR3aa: CASSRDSPYGYTF
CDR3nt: TGTGCCAGCTCACGGGACAGTCCCTATGGCTACACCTTC

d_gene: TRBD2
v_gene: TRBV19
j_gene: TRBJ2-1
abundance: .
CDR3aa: CASSMSLVPSGLASYYLYNEQFF
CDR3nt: TGTGCCAGTAGTATGTCCCTAGTTCCATCGGGACTAGCGTCCTACTACCTTTACAATGAGCAGTTCTTC

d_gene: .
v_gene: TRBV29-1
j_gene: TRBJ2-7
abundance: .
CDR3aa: CSVEDPGSGFYEQYF
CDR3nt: TGCAGCGTTGAAGATCCAGGGTCGGGTTTCTACGAGCAGTACTTC

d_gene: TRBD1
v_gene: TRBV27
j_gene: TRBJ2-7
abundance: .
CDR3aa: CASRKGTGENEQYF
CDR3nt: TGTGCCAGCAGAAAAGGGACAGGGGAAAACGAGCAGTACTTC

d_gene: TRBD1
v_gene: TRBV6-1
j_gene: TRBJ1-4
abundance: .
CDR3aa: CASSDHRGATNEKLFF
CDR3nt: TGTGCCAGCAGTGATCACAGGGGAGCAACTAATGAAAAACTGTTTTTT

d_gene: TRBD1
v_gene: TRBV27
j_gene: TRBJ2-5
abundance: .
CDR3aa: CASSPGQGFQTQYF
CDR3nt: TGTGCCAGCAGCCCGGGACAGGGGTTTCAGACCCAGTACTTC

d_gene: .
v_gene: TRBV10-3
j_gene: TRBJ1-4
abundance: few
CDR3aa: CAISESRGTNEKLFF
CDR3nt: TGTGCCATCAGTGAGTCTCGGGGGACTAATGAAAAACTGTTTTTT

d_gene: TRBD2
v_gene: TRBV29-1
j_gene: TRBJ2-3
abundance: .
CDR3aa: CSVEGLAGGTDTQYF
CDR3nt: TGCAGCGTTGAAGGACTAGCGGGGGGCACAGATACGCAGTATTTT

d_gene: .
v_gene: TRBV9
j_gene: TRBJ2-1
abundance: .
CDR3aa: CASSVVDYSYNEQFF
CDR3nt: TGTGCCAGCAGCGTAGTAGACTACTCCTACAATGAGCAGTTCTTC

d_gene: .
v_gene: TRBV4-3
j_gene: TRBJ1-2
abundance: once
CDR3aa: CASSQTLAANYGYTF
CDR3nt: TGCGCCAGCAGCCAGACTCTCGCGGCTAACTATGGCTACACCTTC

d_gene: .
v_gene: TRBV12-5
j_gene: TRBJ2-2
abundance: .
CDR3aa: CASPLRTVSTGELFF
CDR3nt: TGTGCTAGTCCCCTTAGAACAGTATCCACCGGGGAGCTGTTTTTT

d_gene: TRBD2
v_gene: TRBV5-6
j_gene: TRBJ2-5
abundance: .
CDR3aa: CASSLLAGGMETQYF
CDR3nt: TGTGCCAGCAGCTTGTTAGCGGGAGGTATGGAGACCCAGTACTTC

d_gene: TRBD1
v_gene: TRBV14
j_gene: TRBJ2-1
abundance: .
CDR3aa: CASSQDWGQENYNEQFF
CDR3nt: TGTGCCAGCAGCCAAGACTGGGGACAGGAGAACTACAATGAGCAGTTCTTC

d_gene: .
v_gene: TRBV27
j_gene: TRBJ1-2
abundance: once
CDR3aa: CASSFPRAPFNYGYTF
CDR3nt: TGTGCCAGCAGTTTTCCCAGGGCCCCCTTTAACTATGGCTACACCTTC

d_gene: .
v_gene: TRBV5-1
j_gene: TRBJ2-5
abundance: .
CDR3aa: CASSLGGTRETQYF
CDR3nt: TGCGCCAGCAGCTTGGGAGGGACTCGGGAGACCCAGTACTTC

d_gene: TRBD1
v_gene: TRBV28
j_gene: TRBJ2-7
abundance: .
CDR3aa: CASNRPRQGAYEQYF
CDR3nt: TGTGCCAGCAATCGACCCCGACAGGGGGCGTACGAGCAGTACTTC

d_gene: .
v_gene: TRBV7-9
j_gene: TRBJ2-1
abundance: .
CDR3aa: CASSLADTTASNEQFF
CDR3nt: TGTGCCAGCAGCTTAGCTGACACCACGGCGTCCAATGAGCAGTTCTTC

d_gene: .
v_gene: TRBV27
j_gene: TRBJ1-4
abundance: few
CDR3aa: CASSHRQPTNEKLFF
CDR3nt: TGTGCCAGCAGTCACCGACAGCCTACTAATGAAAAACTGTTTTTT

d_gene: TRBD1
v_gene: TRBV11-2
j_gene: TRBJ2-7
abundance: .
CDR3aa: CASRYNMGQGFYEQYF
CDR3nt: TGTGCCAGCAGATACAACATGGGACAGGGGTTCTACGAGCAGTACTTC

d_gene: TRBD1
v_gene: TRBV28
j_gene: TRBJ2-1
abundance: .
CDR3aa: CASSTGDRGHTGEQFF
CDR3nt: TGTGCCAGCAGTACGGGGGACAGGGGGCATACCGGTGAGCAGTTCTTC

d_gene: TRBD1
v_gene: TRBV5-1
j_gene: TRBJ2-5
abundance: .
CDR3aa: CASSTLTGQETQYF
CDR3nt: TGCGCCAGCAGCACCCTGACAGGGCAAGAGACCCAGTACTTC

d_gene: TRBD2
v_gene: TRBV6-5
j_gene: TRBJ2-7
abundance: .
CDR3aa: CASSYSMASGTYEQYF
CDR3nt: TGTGCCAGCAGTTACTCGATGGCTAGCGGAACCTACGAGCAGTACTTC

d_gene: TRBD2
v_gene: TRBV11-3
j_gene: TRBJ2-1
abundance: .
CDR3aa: CASSSGREWDNEQFF
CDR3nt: TGTGCCAGCAGCTCCGGGCGGGAGTGGGACAATGAGCAGTTCTTC

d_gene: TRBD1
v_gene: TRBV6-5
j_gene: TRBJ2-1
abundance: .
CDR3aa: CASSYLGDRDGNEQFF
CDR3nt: TGTGCCAGCAGTTACCTTGGGGACAGGGATGGCAATGAGCAGTTCTTC

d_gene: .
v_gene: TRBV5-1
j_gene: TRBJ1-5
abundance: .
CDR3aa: CASSLVAPGEYSNQPQHF
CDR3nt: TGCGCCAGCAGCTTGGTTGCACCAGGGGAATATAGCAATCAGCCCCAGCATTTT

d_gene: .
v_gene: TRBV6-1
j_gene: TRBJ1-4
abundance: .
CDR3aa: CASSGSRVGEKLFF
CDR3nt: TGTGCCAGCAGTGGGAGCAGGGTTGGTGAAAAACTGTTTTTT

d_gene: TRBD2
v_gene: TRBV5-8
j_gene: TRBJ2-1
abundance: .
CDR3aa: CASSGTSGSSYNEQFF
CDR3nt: TGTGCCAGCAGCGGGACTAGCGGTAGCTCCTACAATGAGCAGTTCTTC

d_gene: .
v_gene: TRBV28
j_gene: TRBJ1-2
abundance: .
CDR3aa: CASSAPGTGGYTF
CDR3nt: TGTGCCAGCAGTGCCCCTGGGACTGGCGGCTACACCTTC

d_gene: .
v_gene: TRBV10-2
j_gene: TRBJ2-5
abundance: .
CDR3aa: CASSEFLALETQYF
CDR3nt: TGCGCCAGCAGTGAGTTTTTGGCCCTTGAGACCCAGTACTTC

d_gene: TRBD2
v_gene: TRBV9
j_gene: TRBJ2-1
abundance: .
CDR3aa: CASSLNIGRLAGEGYNEQFF
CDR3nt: TGTGCCAGCAGCCTGAACATCGGGCGGCTAGCGGGAGAAGGGTACAATGAGCAGTTCTTC

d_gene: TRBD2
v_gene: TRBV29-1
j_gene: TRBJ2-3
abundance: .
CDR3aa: CSLEAGEGTDTQYF
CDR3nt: TGCAGCCTCGAAGCGGGAGAGGGCACAGATACGCAGTATTTT

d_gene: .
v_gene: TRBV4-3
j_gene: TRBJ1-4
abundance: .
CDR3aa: CASSQVPPASATNEKLFF
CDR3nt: TGCGCCAGCAGCCAAGTTCCCCCGGCAAGCGCAACTAATGAAAAACTGTTTTTT

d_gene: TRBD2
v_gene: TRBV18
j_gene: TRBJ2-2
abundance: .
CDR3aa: CASSPIRGRAGGPNTGELFF
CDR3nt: TGTGCCAGCTCACCAATCAGGGGACGGGCGGGAGGACCGAACACCGGGGAGCTGTTTTTT

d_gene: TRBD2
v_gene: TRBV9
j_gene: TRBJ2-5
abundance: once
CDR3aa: CASSATSGRGETQYF
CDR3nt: TGTGCCAGCAGCGCGACTAGCGGGAGAGGAGAGACCCAGTACTTC